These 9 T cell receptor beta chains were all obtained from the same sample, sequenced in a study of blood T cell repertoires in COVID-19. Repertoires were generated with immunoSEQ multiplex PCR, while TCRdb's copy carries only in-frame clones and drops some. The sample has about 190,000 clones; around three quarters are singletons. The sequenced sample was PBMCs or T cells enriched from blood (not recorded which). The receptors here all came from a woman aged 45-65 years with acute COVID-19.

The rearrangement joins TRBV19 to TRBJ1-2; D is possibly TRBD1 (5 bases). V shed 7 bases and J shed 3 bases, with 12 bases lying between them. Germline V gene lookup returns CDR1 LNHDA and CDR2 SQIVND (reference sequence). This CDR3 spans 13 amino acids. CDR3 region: CASTWGGHYGYTF. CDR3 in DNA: TGTGCCAGTACGTGGGGGGGACACTATGGCTACACCTTC.

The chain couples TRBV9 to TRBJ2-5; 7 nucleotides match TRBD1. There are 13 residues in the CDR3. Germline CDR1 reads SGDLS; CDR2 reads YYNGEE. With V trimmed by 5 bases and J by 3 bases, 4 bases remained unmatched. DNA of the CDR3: TGTGCCAGCAGATATACAGGGGAAGAGACCCAGTACTTC. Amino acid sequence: CASRYTGEETQYF.

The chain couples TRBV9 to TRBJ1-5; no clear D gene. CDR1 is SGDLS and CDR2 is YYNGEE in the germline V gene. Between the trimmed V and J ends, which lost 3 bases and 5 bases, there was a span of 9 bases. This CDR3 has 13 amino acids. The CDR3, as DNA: TGTGCCAGCAGCGCTGGGCCTTATCAGCCCCAGCATTTT. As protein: CASSAGPYQPQHF.

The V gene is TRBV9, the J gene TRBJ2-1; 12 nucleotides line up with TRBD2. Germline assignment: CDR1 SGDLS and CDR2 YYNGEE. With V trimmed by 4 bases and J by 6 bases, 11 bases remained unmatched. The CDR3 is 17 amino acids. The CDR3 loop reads CASSPTKTSGGINEQFF. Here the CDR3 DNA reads TGTGCCAGCAGCCCAACAAAGACTAGCGGGGGAATCAATGAGCAGTTCTTC.

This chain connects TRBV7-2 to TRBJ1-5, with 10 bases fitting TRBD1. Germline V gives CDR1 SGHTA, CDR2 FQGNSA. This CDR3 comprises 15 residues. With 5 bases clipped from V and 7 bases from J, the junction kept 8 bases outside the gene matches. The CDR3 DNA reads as TGTGCCAGCAGCCAGATGAGGACAGGGGGACAGCCCCAGCATTTT. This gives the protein CASSQMRTGGQPQHF.

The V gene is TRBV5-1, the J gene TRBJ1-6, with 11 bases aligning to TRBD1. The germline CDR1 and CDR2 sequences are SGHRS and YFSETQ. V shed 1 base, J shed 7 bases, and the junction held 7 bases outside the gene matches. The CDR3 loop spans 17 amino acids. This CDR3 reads CASSLYRDRGGNSPLHF. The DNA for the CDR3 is TGCGCCAGCAGCTTGTACCGGGACAGGGGGGGGAATTCACCCCTCCACTTT.

CDR3 residues: CASSPSFYGYTF. CDR3 sequence (DNA): TGTGCCAGCAGTCCCTCGTTCTATGGCTACACCTTC. This sequence joins TRBV12-3 or TRBV12-4 and TRBJ1-2; D remains unclear. V dropped 5 bases and J dropped 4 bases, with 8 bases sitting between them. This CDR3 spans 12 amino acids.

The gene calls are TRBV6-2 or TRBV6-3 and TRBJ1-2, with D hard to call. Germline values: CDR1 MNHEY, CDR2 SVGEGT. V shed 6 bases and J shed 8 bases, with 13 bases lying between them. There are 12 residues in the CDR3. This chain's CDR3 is CASSPDGNGYTF. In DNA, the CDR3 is TGTGCCAGCAGCCCAGACGGGAACGGCTACACCTTC.

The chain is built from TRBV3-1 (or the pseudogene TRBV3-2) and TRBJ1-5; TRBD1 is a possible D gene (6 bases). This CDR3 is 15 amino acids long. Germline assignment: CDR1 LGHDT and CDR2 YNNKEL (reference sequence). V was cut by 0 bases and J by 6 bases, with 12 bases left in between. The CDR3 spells CASSQEVTGGQPQHF. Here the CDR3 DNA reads TGTGCCAGCAGCCAAGAGGTGACAGGCGGTCAGCCCCAGCATTTT.